Included here is one TCR beta chain sequence, with context. Its target is not known. Trimming removed 3 bases from V and 0 bases from J, with 18 bases in between. Germline V CDR1 and CDR2: MGHRA, YSYEKL. CDR3 length: 18 amino acids. The data originate from a study of cytomegalovirus exposure and HLA in healthy donors. Study-level points and caveats: Presence/absence comparisons presumed near-even sequencing depth among donors. Another analysis was done later, and it associated roughly 15,000 TCR beta sequences with HLA alleles at 0.05 false discovery rate. TCR association rates varied by HLA locus in a later analysis, with DRB1 highest and HLA-C lowest. V- and J-gene trimming of TCR beta was linked (in a later analysis) to a missense DCLRE1C variant.

PCR employed 60 Vbeta and 13 Jbeta primers. Measured with immunoSEQ multiplex PCR; TCRdb has only the in-frame clones, and not every one. The sample has about 110,000 clones; roughly two thirds are singletons. The source material was PBMCs. The TCR sequence derives from a man aged 40-49 years in good health and CMV-seronegative. The chain couples TRBV4-1 to TRBJ1-5, with TRBD1 as a possible D gene (6 bases). The CDR3 nucleotides are TGCGCCAGCAGCCACACCATGGGGGCGGGCCATAGCAATCAGCCCCAGCATTTT. It yields the protein CASSHTMGAGHSNQPQHF.